Listed below are T cell receptor beta chains from one sample, sequenced in a study of memory CD4+ T cells and cytomegalovirus serostatus. Using immunoSEQ multiplex PCR, the repertoire was profiled, and TCRdb retains in-frame clones only, with some absent. The table shows 80,000 or so clones, with roughly 78% occurring only once. Sequenced input: memory CD4+ T cells from blood. Receptors originate from an adult in good health and CMV-seropositive. CDR3s include the opening cysteine and the closing phenylalanine or tryptophan. The D gene is left open where the match is weak. The size field is filled for only some rows; it gives once, few, many or a size class.

.	TRBV28	TRBJ1-1	few	CASSPHSMNTEAFF	TGTGCCAGCAGTCCTCACAGCATGAACACTGAAGCTTTCTTT
.	TRBV7-9	TRBJ1-6	.	CASSTGGISNSPLHF	TGTGCCAGCAGCACCGGGGGCATATCTAATTCACCCCTCCACTTT
TRBD2	TRBV11-3	TRBJ2-1	.	CASSLGGRSYNEQFF	TGTGCCAGCAGCTTAGGCGGGAGGTCCTACAATGAGCAGTTCTTC
.	TRBV5-1	TRBJ2-1	.	CASSQGAGEGVNEQFF	TGCGCCAGCAGCCAAGGTGCTGGAGAAGGCGTCAATGAGCAGTTCTTC
.	TRBV13	TRBJ2-4	.	CASSHQGLGNIQYF	TGTGCCAGCAGCCATCAAGGGCTGGGGAACATTCAGTACTTC
.	TRBV5-1	TRBJ2-5	few	CASSLDAFGTQYF	TGCGCCAGCAGCCTTGACGCCTTTGGGACCCAGTACTTC
TRBD1	TRBV7-2	TRBJ1-2	medium-sized	CASSLGSRTGDGYTF	TGTGCCAGCAGCTTAGGTTCTCGGACAGGGGATGGCTACACCTTC
.	TRBV19	TRBJ1-4	few	CASSPREEKLFF	TGTGCCAGTAGTCCCAGGGAAGAAAAACTGTTTTTT
.	TRBV7-9	TRBJ1-3	.	CASTRGNTIYF	TGTGCCAGCACCCGAGGAAACACCATATATTTT
TRBD1	TRBV10-2	TRBJ2-2	.	CASSRDRGRGTGELFF	TGCGCCAGCAGTCGCGACAGGGGGCGCGGAACCGGGGAGCTGTTTTTT
.	TRBV15	TRBJ2-1	.	CATSREPQTGREQFF	TGTGCCACCAGCAGAGAACCCCAGACGGGACGTGAGCAGTTCTTC
.	TRBV7-6	TRBJ2-7	.	CASSRLNHPVDEQYF	TGTGCCAGCAGCCGTCTTAACCATCCTGTGGACGAGCAGTACTTC
.	TRBV5-6	TRBJ1-6	once	CASSLSRADSPLHF	TGTGCCAGCAGCTTGTCCAGGGCCGATTCACCCCTCCACTTT
.	TRBV6-5	TRBJ2-1	.	CASSYSKSVNEQFF	TGTGCCAGCAGTTACTCGAAGTCGGTCAATGAGCAGTTCTTC
.	TRBV7-2	TRBJ2-1	.	CASSLYAQNEQFF	TGTGCCAGCAGCTTATATGCTCAGAATGAGCAGTTCTTC